What follows describes a single TCR beta chain. The table lists this clonotype with a few counts. Its antigen is currently not known. No base quality information exists; no much larger clone differs at one position. The data belong to a study of T-cell reconstitution after alpha-beta-depleted transplantation in children listed by TCRdb under 2016. In terms of the full investigation: The study quantitatively tracked T-cell immune reconstitution after TCRalphabeta/CD19-depleted allogeneic hematopoietic cell transplantation in children using TCR repertoire profiling.

The CDR3 sequence holds 12 residues, the cysteine and phenylalanine included. CDR3 DNA only is kept here, 36 bases in frame from base 1. At the junction V is shortened by 3 bases and J by 5 bases, with 8 bases in between. Sequences ENHRY (CDR1) and SYGVKD (CDR2) are obtained from the germline V gene. The library was built by means of PCR. The data were produced on an Illumina HiSeq 2500. To normalize quantification of the TCRbeta repertoire, the TCR libraries were built with molecular barcoding that relied on unique molecular identifiers. The public reads were run again by TCRdb, first through fastp at Q25 and then through MiXCR, and only productive beta chains were kept. A single entry per CDR3 protein holds the most common genes and DNA from its merged rows. This sample is represented by some 280,000 distinct CDR3 sequences; 9.5% to 10% of them were singletons. About 9.5% of the sample is taken by the ten largest.

Material: PBMCs from the stem cell graft donor, obtained from the stem cell graft. This chain joins TRBV10-3 to TRBJ2-7, with TRBD1 tentatively as D gene (6 bases match). This sequence originates from a human donor who donated a stem cell graft to a child with SCID. The CDR3 protein is CAISEGGNEQYF. The sequence in DNA is TGTGCCATCAGTGAAGGGGGTAACGAGCAGTACTTC.